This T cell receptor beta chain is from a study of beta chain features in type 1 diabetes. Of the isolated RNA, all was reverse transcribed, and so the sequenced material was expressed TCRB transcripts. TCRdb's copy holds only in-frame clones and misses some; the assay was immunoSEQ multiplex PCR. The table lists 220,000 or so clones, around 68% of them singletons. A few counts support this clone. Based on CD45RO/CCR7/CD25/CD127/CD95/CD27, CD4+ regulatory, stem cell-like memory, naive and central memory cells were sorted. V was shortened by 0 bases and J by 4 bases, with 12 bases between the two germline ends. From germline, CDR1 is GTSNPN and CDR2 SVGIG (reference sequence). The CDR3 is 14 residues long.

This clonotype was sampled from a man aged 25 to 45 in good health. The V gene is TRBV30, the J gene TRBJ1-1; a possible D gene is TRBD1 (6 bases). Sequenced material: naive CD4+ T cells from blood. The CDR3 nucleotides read TGTGCCTGGAGTGTCCTCAGGGGAGGCACTGAAGCTTTCTTT. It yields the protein CAWSVLRGGTEAFF. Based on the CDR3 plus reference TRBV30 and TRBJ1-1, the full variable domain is SQTIHQWPATLVQPVGSPLSLECTVEGTSNPNLYWYRQAAGRGLQLLFYSVGIGQISSEVPQNLSASRPQDRQFILSSKKLLLSDSGFYLCAWSVLRGGTEAFFGQGTRLTVV.